Below, 31 T cell receptor beta chains from the same sample are listed, as sequenced in a study of T-cell reconstitution after alpha-beta-depleted transplantation in children (dated by TCRdb to 2015 to 2016). Receptor amplification or capture employed PCR. TCRdb lists the instrument as Illumina HiSeq 2500. Molecular barcoding was employed in the preparation of TCR libraries, with unique molecular identifiers being used to normalize TCRbeta repertoire quantification. The raw public data were reprocessed by TCRdb itself: fastp quality trimming at Q25, MiXCR clonotype calling, in-frame beta chains only. For every CDR3 protein sequence, its rows merge into one entry that carries the most common genes and DNA. The sample contains approximately 350,000 distinct CDR3 sequences, under 13% of them found a single time. The ten largest make up approximately 2.3% of the sample. The sample was PBMCs from the stem cell graft donor, taken from the stem cell graft. The receptors derive from a human donor who donated a stem cell graft to a child with acute lymphoblastic leukemia.

Only a few counts were recorded for this clonotype. The chain has TRBV4-1 and TRBJ2-1; 10 bases align to TRBD2. There are 16 residues in the CDR3. V shed 2 bases and J 8 bases; nucleotides not matched to a gene: 9. Germline CDR1 and CDR2: MGHRA and YSYEKL. DNA for the CDR3: TGCGCCAGCAGCCAACCGTGGCTAGCGGGAGTTTATGAGCAGTTCTTC. It encodes CASSQPWLAGVYEQFF.

The chain uses TRBV5-1 and TRBJ2-1; 12 bases are shared with TRBD2. The J segment lost 1 base and the V segment lost 1 base, leaving 9 bases of the junction unmatched. The germline gives CDR1 SGHRS, CDR2 YFSETQ. The CDR3 spans 19 residues. CDR3 sequence (DNA): TGCGCCAGCAGCTTGTCGACTAGCGGGAGCGGGTATTCCTACAATGAGCAGTTCTTC. Translation gives CASSLSTSGSGYSYNEQFF.

This clonotype was recorded a few times. The V call is TRBV10-3, the J call TRBJ2-7, with D perhaps matching TRBD1 (5 bases). CDR1 and CDR2 from the germline V gene are ENHRY and SYGVKD. CDR3 length equals 14 residues. V was cut by 2 bases and J by 2 bases, with 10 bases left in between. CDR3 residues: CAISEPGKPYEQYF. The CDR3 DNA is TGTGCCATCAGTGAGCCAGGGAAGCCCTACGAGCAGTACTTC.

This clonotype was found many times. The CDR3 DNA is TGTGCCAGCAGTACCGGGACAGGGTCCTACAATGAGCAGTTCTTC. The encoded protein is CASSTGTGSYNEQFF. The chain uses TRBV6-5 and TRBJ2-1; 9 nucleotides match TRBD1. CDR1 and CDR2 from the germline V gene are MNHEY and SVGAGI. Losses at the gene ends were 5 bases for V and 1 base for J; bases not matched to a gene: 3. The CDR3 spans 15 residues.

The V gene is TRBV7-2, the J gene TRBJ1-3; no clear D. CDR3 length equals 13 residues. Germline CDR1 reads SGHTA; CDR2 reads FQGNSA. V was pared by 8 bases and J by 1 base, with 9 bases between. Here the CDR3 DNA reads TGTGCCAGCCGAGGGATTTCTGGAAACACCATATATTTT. This gives the protein CASRGISGNTIYF.

For the CDR3, the DNA is TGTGCCAGCAGCAAAGATAGCGGGATAGAGACCCAGTACTTC. This codes for CASSKDSGIETQYF. This chain connects TRBV21-1 to TRBJ2-5; TRBD2 reflects the table's D call only, with no check against the DNA. TRBV21-1 is flagged as a pseudogene. This CDR3 region has 14 residues.

This clonotype showed up just a few times. One junction end does not reproduce the germline sequence, and a read error may be involved. This chain links TRBV7-7 with TRBJ1-1; TRBD1 aligns across 7 bases. The germline gives CDR1 SSHAT, CDR2 FNYEAQ (reference sequence). This CDR3 region has 16 residues. CDR3: CASSLWVGQGDTEAFF. The CDR3 DNA is TGTGCTAGCAGCTTATGGGTCGGGCAGGGGGACACTGAAGCTTTCTTT.

This clonotype has a handful of counts. The V and J genes are TRBV7-9 and TRBJ2-7; TRBD1 matches at 10 bases. The ends lost 6 bases at V and 7 bases at J; junction bases unmatched: 6. Germline assignment: CDR1 SEHNR and CDR2 FQNEAQ (reference sequence). The CDR3 is made up of 13 amino acids. For the CDR3, the DNA is TGTGCCAGCAGTGGGGGGACAGGGGCAGAGCAGTACTTC. This translates into CASSGGTGAEQYF.

This chain links TRBV9 with TRBJ2-7, with D possibly TRBD2 on 6 matching bases. Per germline, CDR1 SGDLS and CDR2 YYNGEE. V was trimmed by 3 bases and J by 0 bases, leaving 13 bases between them. The CDR3 extends over 15 amino acids. The CDR3 is CASSARDGSSYEQYF. CDR3 nucleotides: TGTGCCAGCAGCGCCAGGGACGGGAGCTCCTACGAGCAGTACTTC. Based on the CDR3 plus reference TRBV9 and TRBJ2-7, the full variable domain is DSGVTQTPKHLITATGQRVTLRCSPRSGDLSVYWYQQSLDQGLQFLIQYYNGEERAKGNILERFSAQQFPDLHSELNLSSLELGDSALYFCASSARDGSSYEQYFGPGTRLTVT.

This clonotype has ten or more counts. The genes are TRBV7-2 and TRBJ2-5, with D possibly being TRBD2 (7 bases). V shed 6 bases and J shed 1 base, with 12 bases lying between them. Per germline, CDR1 SGHTA and CDR2 FQGNSA. CDR3 length: 14 amino acids. The CDR3 region has the DNA TGTGCCAGCAGTTGGGGGGGGCGCCAAGAGACCCAGTACTTC. Its translation is CASSWGGRQETQYF.

This chain connects TRBV6-2 or TRBV6-3 to TRBJ2-7, with D uncertain. This CDR3 is 13 amino acids long. Trimming took 2 bases from V and 0 from J, leaving 5 bases between them. Germline V gives CDR1 MNHEY, CDR2 SVGEGT. The CDR3 DNA follows: TGTGCCAGCAGTTACGCTGGCTCCTACGAGCAGTACTTC. Translated: CASSYAGSYEQYF.

Ten or more counts support this clonotype. The chain combines TRBV20-1 with TRBJ2-3, with 11 bases fitting TRBD2. CDR1 is DFQATT, CDR2 SNEGSKA, per germline (reference sequence). V lost 3 bases, J lost 4 bases, and 12 bases stayed unmatched. The CDR3 has 17 amino acids. The CDR3 spells CSARAELAGDSADTQYF. The CDR3 DNA reads TGCAGTGCTAGGGCTGAACTAGCGGGAGATTCTGCAGATACGCAGTATTTT.

This chain connects TRBV20-1 to TRBJ2-1, with TRBD2 identical over 9 bases. The junction had 4 bases not matched to a gene; V was cut back by 3 bases and J by 4 bases. CDR3 length: 14 residues. Germline lookup yields CDR1 DFQATT and CDR2 SNEGSKA (reference sequence). Here the CDR3 DNA reads TGCAGTGCTAGTTACGCGGGAGGGTACAATGAGCAGTTCTTC. It encodes CSASYAGGYNEQFF.

The chain combines TRBV20-1 with TRBJ2-4; TRBD2 matches 9 bases. The germline V gene encodes CDR1 DFQATT and CDR2 SNEGSKA (reference sequence). The CDR3 extends over 18 amino acids. J was trimmed by 5 bases and V by 0 bases; bases with no gene match: 14. The CDR3 protein is CSARDKRPGLAAQNIQYF. Here the CDR3 DNA reads TGCAGTGCTAGAGACAAGAGGCCGGGACTAGCAGCTCAAAACATTCAGTACTTC.

Only a few counts were recorded for this clonotype. The chain recombines TRBV12-3 or TRBV12-4 with TRBJ2-4; 12 bases fit TRBD2. The V and J ends lost 4 bases and 9 bases, in that order; junction bases with no gene match: 7. This CDR3 has 15 residues. The CDR3 is CASSSSGRASGIQYF. CDR3 in DNA: TGTGCCAGCAGTTCTAGCGGGAGGGCCTCTGGCATTCAGTACTTC.

This clonotype has at least ten counts. The chain carries TRBV7-2 and TRBJ1-1; perhaps TRBD1 as D (5 bases). In germline, CDR1 is SGHTA, CDR2 FQGNSA. Trimming pared 3 bases from V and 1 base from J, leaving 9 bases between. This CDR3 has 14 amino acids. The CDR3 sequence is CASSFLTANTEAFF. The CDR3 nucleotides read TGTGCCAGCAGCTTTTTGACAGCGAACACTGAAGCTTTCTTT.

This clonotype has only a few counts. The chain couples TRBV24-1 to TRBJ2-1; TRBD1 matches at 8 bases. The junction had 10 bases not matched to a gene; V was cut back by 4 bases and J by 6 bases. CDR1 and CDR2 (germline): KGHDR, SFDVKD. CDR3 length: 16 residues. CDR3: CATSDRQGSAINEQFF. In DNA, the CDR3 is TGTGCCACCAGTGACCGACAGGGGAGTGCGATCAATGAGCAGTTCTTC.

This clonotype was recorded many times. This chain connects TRBV28 to TRBJ2-5, with D maybe TRBD2 (7 bases). There are 15 residues in the CDR3. CDR1 MDHEN and CDR2 SYDVKM come from the germline V gene. V lost 5 bases to trimming and J lost 2 bases, with 15 bases between them. CDR3 bases: TGTGCCAGCAGTCGGACAGCGGGACGGCAAGAGACCCAGTACTTC. Protein sequence: CASSRTAGRQETQYF. The whole variable domain, filled in from reference TRBV28 and TRBJ2-5, reads DVKVTQSSRYLVKRTGEKVFLECVQDMDHENMFWYRQDPGLGLRLIYFSYDVKMKEKGDIPEGYSVSREKKERFSLILESASTNQTSMYLCASSRTAGRQETQYFGPGTRLLVL.

This clonotype was found many times. The chain combines TRBV5-1 with TRBJ2-2; D not resolved. This CDR3 is built from 14 residues. CDR1 and CDR2 (germline): SGHRS, YFSETQ. The V and J ends lost 2 bases and 0 bases respectively, with 5 bases between them. The chain's CDR3 is CASSFRPNTGELFF. The CDR3 bases are TGCGCCAGCAGCTTCAGACCGAACACCGGGGAGCTGTTTTTT.

To note about this clonotype: One junction end does not reproduce the germline sequence, and a read error may be involved. The chain links TRBV28 to TRBJ2-4; 8 bases agree with TRBD1. CDR3 length: 11 residues. Germline CDR1 is MDHEN and CDR2 is SYDVKM. The CDR3 region has the DNA TGTGCCAGCAGTTCCTCGGACAGGGTGTTCTTC. Its translation is CASSSSDRVFF.

In its sample, this clonotype was seen a few times. CDR3 sequence: CASSTRGLFYEQYF. The DNA of the CDR3 is TGTGCCAGCAGTACCAGGGGCCTCTTCTACGAGCAGTACTTC. V and J are TRBV27 and TRBJ2-7; possibly TRBD1 for D (6 bases). V gave up 5 bases and J gave up 3 bases, with 14 bases separating them. The germline V gene has CDR1 MNHEY and CDR2 SMNVEV (reference sequence). The CDR3 spans 14 residues.

This clonotype was seen a few times. The V and J genes are TRBV7-2 and TRBJ2-7; the D gene is possibly TRBD2 (5 bases). Germline V gene lookup returns CDR1 SGHTA and CDR2 FQGNSA. The CDR3 is 16 amino acids. Trimming left V 1 base short and J 6 bases short, with 19 bases between. The CDR3 DNA reads TGTGCCAGCAGCTTAGTGGTAGCGCCTCCGAGTGCCGAGCAGTACTTC. This codes for CASSLVVAPPSAEQYF.

The chain joins TRBV5-1 to TRBJ2-5, with TRBD2 matching 10 bases. The CDR3 covers 16 residues. CDR1 and CDR2 from the germline V gene are SGHRS and YFSETQ. V shed 1 base and J 5 bases; nucleotides not matched to a gene: 8. CDR3 nucleotides: TGCGCCAGCAGCTTGTCCCTAGCGGGAGTGCGGGAGACCCAGTACTTC. Translation: CASSLSLAGVRETQYF. Drawing the rest from reference TRBV5-1 and TRBJ2-5, the complete variable domain is KAGVTQTPRYLIKTRGQQVTLSCSPISGHRSVSWYQQTPGQGLQFLFEYFSETQRNKGNFPGRFSGRQFSNSRSEMNVSTLELGDSALYLCASSLSLAGVRETQYFGPGTRLLVL.

This clonotype was recorded at least ten times. The rearrangement uses TRBV5-6 and TRBJ1-4; D remains ambiguous. Germline-derived CDR1 and CDR2 are SGHDT and YYEEEE. The CDR3 covers 13 residues. Trimming took 2 bases from V and 2 from J, leaving 4 bases between them. CDR3 nucleotide sequence: TGTGCCAGCAGCTTACCGACTAATGAAAAACTGTTTTTT. Translating it yields CASSLPTNEKLFF.

The chain joins TRBV7-2 to TRBJ2-6; no firm D call. The CDR3 runs 17 residues. Trimming left V 0 bases short and J 0 bases short, with 9 bases between. Germline lookup yields CDR1 SGHTA and CDR2 FQGNSA. The CDR3 DNA reads as TGTGCCAGCAGCTTAGCTAGTCAAAGCTCTGGGGCCAACGTCCTGACTTTC. The encoded protein is CASSLASQSSGANVLTF.

This clonotype came up a few times. V gene TRBV2 combines with J gene TRBJ1-4; TRBD1 is a possible D gene (6 bases). CDR1 and CDR2 from the germline V gene are SNHLY and FYNNEI. The CDR3 spans 16 residues. Trimming took off 2 bases at V and 0 bases at J, with 10 bases between the two ends. CDR3 sequence (DNA): TGTGCCAGCAGTGAATGGGGGGCCACAACTAATGAAAAACTGTTTTTT. It specifies CASSEWGATTNEKLFF.

CDR3 sequence: CASVGGTNYGYTF. The CDR3, as DNA: TGTGCCAGTGTTGGAGGGACCAACTATGGCTACACCTTC. The J gene is TRBJ1-2, the V gene TRBV30, with a tentative D call TRBD1 (5 bases). The CDR3 covers 13 residues. Trimming pared 8 bases from V and 2 bases from J, leaving 15 bases between. Germline CDR1 reads GTSNPN; CDR2 reads SVGIG (reference sequence).

The DNA for the CDR3 is TGTGCCAGCGCGGGAGGAGGTTCTGAAAAACTGTTTTTT. Its translation is CASAGGGSEKLFF. The rearrangement uses TRBV14 and TRBJ1-4, with D hard to call. The V gene's germline CDR1 is SGHDN and CDR2 FVKESK. The CDR3 runs 13 residues. Trimming left V 8 bases short and J 7 bases short, with 14 bases between.

This clonotype came up a few times. The chain employs TRBV28 and TRBJ2-1; unclear D gene. This CDR3 has 12 amino acids. Per germline, CDR1 MDHEN and CDR2 SYDVKM. Between the trimmed V and J ends, which lost 5 bases and 5 bases, there was a span of 7 bases. The CDR3 protein is CASSHPHNEQFF. For the CDR3, the DNA is TGTGCCAGCAGTCACCCCCACAATGAGCAGTTCTTC.

The chain combines TRBV7-9 with TRBJ2-1, with 14 nucleotides matching TRBD2. CDR3 size: 17 residues. Germline CDR1 reads SEHNR; CDR2 reads FQNEAQ (reference sequence). With V trimmed by 4 bases and J by 8 bases, 10 bases remained unmatched. The CDR3 bases are TGTGCCAGCAGCTGGGGACTAGCGGGAGTCCTACTGGATGAGCAGTTCTTC. This gives the protein CASSWGLAGVLLDEQFF. Looking up the rest from reference TRBV7-9 and TRBJ2-1 gives the full variable domain: DTGVSQNPRHKITKRGQNVTFRCDPISEHNRLYWYRQTLGQGPEFLTYFQNEAQLEKSRLLSDRFSAERPKGSFSTLEIQRTEQGDSAMYLCASSWGLAGVLLDEQFFGPGTRLTVL.

This clonotype was counted many times. The rearrangement links TRBV4-1 to TRBJ1-1; D not resolved. The CDR3 contains 14 residues. CDR1 and CDR2 from the germline V gene are MGHRA and YSYEKL. The V gene lost 0 bases and the J gene lost 0 bases, with 5 bases spanning the gap. CDR3 sequence (DNA): TGCGCCAGCAGCCAAGACGCAGTGAACACTGAAGCTTTCTTT. Translating gives CASSQDAVNTEAFF.